This T cell receptor beta chain was recorded in a study of regulatory T cells in long-lasting Graves disease. Study background: Graves' cases, newly diagnosed, had used antithyroid drugs under 3 months.

The germline V gene has CDR1 KGHSH and CDR2 LQKENI. There are 15 residues in the CDR3. V was pared by 3 bases and J by 1 base, with 12 bases between. This clonotype came up many times. Described time point: newly diagnosed GD, antithyroid drugs for less than 3 months. With RNA extracted from PBMCs as input, the TCR library was made. Diagnosis followed American Thyroid Association guidelines for Graves' disease. To make TCR beta libraries, researchers used iRepertoire HTBI primers and Arm-PCR of CDR3 regions. TCRdb recomputed calls from the multiplex PCR reads with MiXCR, one row per CDR3 protein. The profile shows under 500,000 distinct CDR3 sequences, less than 20% of them singletons. Another study also made use of these data, one on T cells in Graves' hyperthyroidism and ophthalmopathy. As that report states: No ophthalmopathy progression within 18 months constituted stable Graves' hyperthyroidism. Used for diagnoses were clinical symptoms, serum thyroxine and TRAb, thyroid ultrasound and orbital computed tomography.

The chain is built from TRBV18 and TRBJ1-2; D is possibly TRBD1 (5 bases). The sequencing used peripheral blood mononuclear cells (PBMCs), collected at new diagnosis, from a patient treated with antithyroid drugs. The receptor's source is a woman younger than 45 with Graves disease. The CDR3, as DNA: TGTGCCAGCTCACCGCCGGGACTGAGTAACTATGGCTACACCTTC. It encodes CASSPPGLSNYGYTF.